The rows below give T cell receptor beta chains drawn from one sample of a study of T-cell reconstitution after alpha-beta-depleted transplantation in children. TCRdb fed the PCR reads into MiXCR, producing one record per CDR3 protein. This sample carries 300,000 to 400,000 distinct CDR3 sequences, 16% of them seen once, and the ten largest clones take approximately 38%. The source material was PBMCs, mostly from graft donor cells, sampled 360 days after TCRalphabeta/CD19-depleted stem cell transplant. Receptors were obtained from a male patient aged 2 to 9 who had a stem cell transplant for acute lymphoblastic leukemia, so the T cells may come from the graft donor. CDR3s include the opening cysteine and the closing phenylalanine or tryptophan. Fields, in order: V gene, D gene, clone size, J gene, CDR3 DNA, CDR3 protein. The D gene is left open where the match is weak. Size is omitted from some rows. Given values are once, few, many or a class for expanded clones.

V: TRBV28
D: TRBD2
size: .
J: TRBJ2-4
DNA: TGTGCCAGCAGTCCCTACAGACTAGCGGGAGGGACCAAAAACATTCAGTACTTC
CDR3: CASSPYRLAGGTKNIQYF

V: TRBV5-4
D: .
size: .
J: TRBJ2-3
DNA: TGTGCCAGCAGCATCTCCGGACCATACACAGATACGCAGTATTTT
CDR3: CASSISGPYTDTQYF

V: TRBV6-2/TRBV6-3
D: .
size: .
J: TRBJ1-1
DNA: TGTGCCAGCAGTTACTCGTCGGCAGCTAGATCCCTTTGGACGGAAGCTTTCTTT
CDR3: CASSYSSAARSLWTEAFF

V: TRBV27
D: .
size: many
J: TRBJ2-2
DNA: TGTGCCAGCAGTTTATCTTGGGGTCTCGGGGAGCTGTTTTTT
CDR3: CASSLSWGLGELFF

V: TRBV9
D: TRBD1
size: many
J: TRBJ1-5
DNA: TGTGCCACCGCGACAGGGGTCAGCAATCAGCCCCAGCATTTT
CDR3: CATATGVSNQPQHF

V: TRBV5-1
D: .
size: .
J: TRBJ2-7
DNA: TGCGCCAGCAGCTGGGAGGTGGACAGCTCCTACGAGCAGTACTTC
CDR3: CASSWEVDSSYEQYF

V: TRBV4-2
D: TRBD2
size: few
J: TRBJ2-5
DNA: TGTGCCAGCGGTCGACTAGCGGACCTCCAAGAGACCCAGTACTTC
CDR3: CASGRLADLQETQYF

V: TRBV10-3
D: .
size: few
J: TRBJ1-4
DNA: TGTGCCATCAGTGAGGGTGAAAAACTGTTTTTT
CDR3: CAISEGEKLFF

V: TRBV6-1
D: .
size: many
J: TRBJ2-7
DNA: TGTGCCAGCAGTGAGCCTCGTTACAGATCCTACGAGCAGTACTTC
CDR3: CASSEPRYRSYEQYF

V: TRBV19
D: TRBD1
size: .
J: TRBJ1-5
DNA: TGTGCCAGTAGTATCGAGGGGGCTCAGCCCCAGCATTTT
CDR3: CASSIEGAQPQHF

V: TRBV19
D: .
size: .
J: TRBJ2-7
DNA: TGTGCCAGTAGTATCGGCCCCTACGAGCAGTACTTC
CDR3: CASSIGPYEQYF

V: TRBV2
D: TRBD2
size: .
J: TRBJ2-7
DNA: TGTGCCAGCATGGGACTAGCCCCCTACGAGCAGTACTTC
CDR3: CASMGLAPYEQYF

V: TRBV3-1
D: .
size: .
J: TRBJ2-5
DNA: TGTGCCAGCAGCCGTGCGGACGACTCGGGGGAGACCCAGTACTTC
CDR3: CASSRADDSGETQYF

V: TRBV29-1
D: TRBD2
size: .
J: TRBJ2-5
DNA: TGCAGCGTTGACGGGGGGTACCAAGAGACCCAGTACTTC
CDR3: CSVDGGYQETQYF

V: TRBV5-1
D: .
size: .
J: TRBJ2-1
DNA: TGCGCCAGCAGTACGGGAGAGGGTCTGAATGAGCAGTTCTTC
CDR3: CASSTGEGLNEQFF

V: TRBV28
D: .
size: few
J: TRBJ2-7
DNA: TGTGCCAGCATGAGACAGGCCTACGAGCAGTACTTC
CDR3: CASMRQAYEQYF

V: TRBV12-3/TRBV12-4
D: TRBD1
size: few
J: TRBJ2-5
DNA: TGTGCCAGCAGTTTTGGGACAGAGGAAGAGACCCAGTACTTC
CDR3: CASSFGTEEETQYF

V: TRBV20-1
D: TRBD2
size: .
J: TRBJ2-3
DNA: TGCAGTGCATACTTCCGGGAGGCCATTAGCACAGATACGCAGTATTTT
CDR3: CSAYFREAISTDTQYF

V: TRBV6-5
D: .
size: .
J: TRBJ1-5
DNA: TGTGCCAGCGGACAGAGGGCAGGCCTTCAGCCCCAGCATTTT
CDR3: CASGQRAGLQPQHF

V: TRBV28
D: .
size: .
J: TRBJ2-7
DNA: TGTGCCAGCTCTCGGGTCAGGGGGGGATACGAGCAGTACTTC
CDR3: CASSRVRGGYEQYF

V: TRBV11-1
D: TRBD2
size: .
J: TRBJ2-1
DNA: TGTGCCAGCAGCTTGGGGACTAGCGCGACCAATGAGCAGTTCTTC
CDR3: CASSLGTSATNEQFF

V: TRBV6-2/TRBV6-3
D: .
size: few
J: TRBJ2-5
DNA: TGTGCCAGCAGGCAGGGTATACAAGAGACCCAGTACTTC
CDR3: CASRQGIQETQYF

V: TRBV5-1
D: .
size: few
J: TRBJ1-2
DNA: TGCGCCAGCAGCGGCATAGGGGGTTCTTCCGATGGCTACACCTTC
CDR3: CASSGIGGSSDGYTF

V: TRBV9
D: .
size: few
J: TRBJ2-3
DNA: TGTGCCAGCAGCCCGACTGGGAGTCGTCTTTCAGATACGCAGTATTTT
CDR3: CASSPTGSRLSDTQYF

V: TRBV24-1
D: .
size: .
J: TRBJ2-7
DNA: TGTGCCACCAGTGATTTCAGGACCTCGAACGAGCAGTACTTC
CDR3: CATSDFRTSNEQYF

V: TRBV12-3/TRBV12-4
D: .
size: .
J: TRBJ2-5
DNA: TGTGCCAGCAGTTTCGCTCGGGGAGCAGAGACCCAGTACTTC
CDR3: CASSFARGAETQYF

V: TRBV20-1
D: TRBD1
size: .
J: TRBJ2-7
DNA: TGCAGTGCTAGAGGGCCGGACAGGGTCTTTGACGAGCAGTACTTC
CDR3: CSARGPDRVFDEQYF

V: TRBV6-1
D: TRBD1
size: .
J: TRBJ2-1
DNA: TGTGCCAGCAGTGCACAGGGGGCTCGCTACAATGAGCAGTTCTTC
CDR3: CASSAQGARYNEQFF

V: TRBV27
D: .
size: few
J: TRBJ2-2
DNA: TGTGCCAGCAGTTTCGGGGGCGGGGAGCTGTTTTTT
CDR3: CASSFGGGELFF

V: TRBV6-1
D: TRBD1
size: .
J: TRBJ1-1
DNA: TGTGCCAGCAGCCCGCTGACCGGGACAGTAGGCATGAACACTGAAGCTTTCTTT
CDR3: CASSPLTGTVGMNTEAFF

V: TRBV6-2/TRBV6-3
D: .
size: .
J: TRBJ2-7
DNA: TGTGCCAGCCGAGGGGGGCACCTTGTCCGTACCTACGAGCAGTACTTC
CDR3: CASRGGHLVRTYEQYF

V: TRBV20-1
D: TRBD2
size: .
J: TRBJ2-1
DNA: TGCAGTGCTAGATGGGCTAGCGGAGTGGATGAGCAGTTCTTC
CDR3: CSARWASGVDEQFF

V: TRBV27
D: .
size: .
J: TRBJ2-5
DNA: TGTGCCAGCAGTTCTAGGTACCAAGAGACCCAGTACTTC
CDR3: CASSSRYQETQYF

V: TRBV3-1
D: TRBD2
size: few
J: TRBJ2-5
DNA: TGTGCCTCCACCTCACTAGCGGGAGGTGGGGAGACCCAGTACTTC
CDR3: CASTSLAGGGETQYF

V: TRBV28
D: .
size: many
J: TRBJ1-5
DNA: TGTGCCAGCAGTTTAATAGGTCATGAGTTTAGCAATCAGCCCCAGCATTTT
CDR3: CASSLIGHEFSNQPQHF

V: TRBV28
D: TRBD1
size: .
J: TRBJ2-1
DNA: TGTGCCAGCAGTTCATTGGACAGGGAAGGACTGTTCTTC
CDR3: CASSSLDREGLFF

V: TRBV4-3
D: .
size: .
J: TRBJ2-1
DNA: TGCGCCAGCAGCCTAACGGCACAGATATACAATGAGCAGTTCTTC
CDR3: CASSLTAQIYNEQFF

V: TRBV5-1
D: .
size: few
J: TRBJ2-5
DNA: TGCGCCAGCAGCTTGGCCGATCAAGAGACCCAGTACTTC
CDR3: CASSLADQETQYF

V: TRBV20-1
D: .
size: many
J: TRBJ1-2
DNA: TGCAGTGCTAGCGATCTACGGTATGGCTACACCTTC
CDR3: CSASDLRYGYTF

V: TRBV6-5
D: .
size: .
J: TRBJ1-1
DNA: TGTGCCAGCAGTTACGACGAAGACACTGAAGCTTTCTTT
CDR3: CASSYDEDTEAFF

V: TRBV24-1
D: .
size: few
J: TRBJ2-1
DNA: TGTGCCACCAGTGATTTGAGGCAGCAGTTCTTC
CDR3: CATSDLRQQFF

V: TRBV10-3
D: TRBD1
size: many
J: TRBJ2-5
DNA: TGTGCCATCAGTGAGCCCGGGACAGGGGGGACTAGCCTCCAAGAGACCCAGTACTTC
CDR3: CAISEPGTGGTSLQETQYF

V: TRBV24-1
D: .
size: .
J: TRBJ2-1
DNA: TGTGCCACCAGTGATTCTCCGGGGGGCAGGGACTACAATGAGCAGTTCTTC
CDR3: CATSDSPGGRDYNEQFF

V: TRBV7-9
D: .
size: few
J: TRBJ1-1
DNA: TGTGCCAGCAGCTTACCCCACCTGGGGACTGAAGCTTTCTTT
CDR3: CASSLPHLGTEAFF

V: TRBV28
D: .
size: .
J: TRBJ1-5
DNA: TGTGCCAGCAGTTTCCCCTATAGCAATCAGCCCCAGCATTTT
CDR3: CASSFPYSNQPQHF

V: TRBV10-3
D: TRBD1
size: many
J: TRBJ2-7
DNA: TGTGCCATCTCCGGGACAGGGGCCTACGAGCAGTACTTC
CDR3: CAISGTGAYEQYF

V: TRBV11-2
D: .
size: many
J: TRBJ2-5
DNA: TGTGCCAGCAGCTTAACTCCCTCAGAGACCCAGTACTTC
CDR3: CASSLTPSETQYF

V: TRBV24-1
D: TRBD1
size: few
J: TRBJ2-5
DNA: TGTGCCACCAGTGAGGCGACAGGGTGGTTGGTCGAGACCCAGTACTTC
CDR3: CATSEATGWLVETQYF

V: TRBV7-2
D: .
size: many
J: TRBJ2-5
DNA: TGTGCCAGCAGCTTAGACAGGGCTCGAGAGACCCAGTACTTC
CDR3: CASSLDRARETQYF

V: TRBV4-3
D: .
size: .
J: TRBJ2-1
DNA: TGCGCCAGCAGCCAAGGGGTAGCGCTTTACAATGAGCAGTTCTTC
CDR3: CASSQGVALYNEQFF